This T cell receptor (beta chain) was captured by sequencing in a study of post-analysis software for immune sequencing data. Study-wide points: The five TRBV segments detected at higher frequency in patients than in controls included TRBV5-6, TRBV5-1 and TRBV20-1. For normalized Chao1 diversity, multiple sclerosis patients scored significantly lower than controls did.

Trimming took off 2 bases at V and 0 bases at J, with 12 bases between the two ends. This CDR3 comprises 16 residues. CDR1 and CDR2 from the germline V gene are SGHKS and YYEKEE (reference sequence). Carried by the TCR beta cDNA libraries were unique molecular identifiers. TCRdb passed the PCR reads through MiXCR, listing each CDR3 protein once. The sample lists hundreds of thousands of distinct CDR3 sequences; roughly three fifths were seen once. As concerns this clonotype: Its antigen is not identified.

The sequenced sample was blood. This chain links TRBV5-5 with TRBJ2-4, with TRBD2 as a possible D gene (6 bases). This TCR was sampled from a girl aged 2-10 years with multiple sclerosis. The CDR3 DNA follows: TGTGCCAGCAGCTTTGTAGGAGGGGCAGCCAAAAACATTCAGTACTTC. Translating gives CASSFVGGAAKNIQYF.